The TCR beta chain under discussion was sequenced for a study of PD-L1 blockade in urothelial cancer. This CDR3 is built from 14 residues. Germline assignment: CDR1 MNHNY and CDR2 SVGAGI (reference sequence). V was clipped by 5 bases and J by 2 bases, with 11 bases between them. The method was immunoSEQ multiplex PCR; TCRdb's version includes in-frame clones alone and lacks a portion of them. The sample records under 30,000 clones, roughly 80% being singletons. This TCR was sampled from a man in his sixties or seventies with urothelial cancer. Sequencing was performed on PBMCs, taken around atezolizumab (anti-PD-L1) treatment. The V and J genes are TRBV6-6 and TRBJ2-3, with D perhaps matching TRBD2 (6 bases). In DNA form, the CDR3 reads TGTGCCAGCAGTCCGGGACTGATCACAGATACGCAGTATTTT. Its protein is CASSPGLITDTQYF.